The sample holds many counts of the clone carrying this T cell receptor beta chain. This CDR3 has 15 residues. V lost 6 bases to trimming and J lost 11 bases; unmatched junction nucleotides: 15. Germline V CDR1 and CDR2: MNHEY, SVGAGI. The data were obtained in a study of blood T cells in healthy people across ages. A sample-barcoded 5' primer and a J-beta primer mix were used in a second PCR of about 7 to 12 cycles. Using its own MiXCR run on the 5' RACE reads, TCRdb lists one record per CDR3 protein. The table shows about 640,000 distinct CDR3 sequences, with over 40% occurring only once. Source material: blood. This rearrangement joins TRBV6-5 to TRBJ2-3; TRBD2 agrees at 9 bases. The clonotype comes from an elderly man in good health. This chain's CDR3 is CASSIAGVTGSGQYF. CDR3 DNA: TGTGCCAGCAGCATAGCGGGAGTCACAGGGTCGGGGCAGTATTTT.